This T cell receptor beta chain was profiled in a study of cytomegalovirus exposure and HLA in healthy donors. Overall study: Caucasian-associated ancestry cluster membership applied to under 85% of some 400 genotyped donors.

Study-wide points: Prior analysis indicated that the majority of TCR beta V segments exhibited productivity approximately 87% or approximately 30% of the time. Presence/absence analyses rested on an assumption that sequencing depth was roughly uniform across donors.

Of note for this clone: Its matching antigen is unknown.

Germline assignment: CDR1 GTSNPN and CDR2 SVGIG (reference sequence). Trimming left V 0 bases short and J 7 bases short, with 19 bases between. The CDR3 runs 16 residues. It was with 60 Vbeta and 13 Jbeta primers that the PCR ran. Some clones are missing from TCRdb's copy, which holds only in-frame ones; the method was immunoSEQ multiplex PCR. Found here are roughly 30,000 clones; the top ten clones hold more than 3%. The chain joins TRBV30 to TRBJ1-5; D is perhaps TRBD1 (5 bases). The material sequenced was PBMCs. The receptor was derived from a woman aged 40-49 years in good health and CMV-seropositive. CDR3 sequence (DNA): TGTGCCTGGAGTGTCCCGGGCAGGGCTTTCGGCCAGCCCCAGCATTTT. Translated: CAWSVPGRAFGQPQHF.